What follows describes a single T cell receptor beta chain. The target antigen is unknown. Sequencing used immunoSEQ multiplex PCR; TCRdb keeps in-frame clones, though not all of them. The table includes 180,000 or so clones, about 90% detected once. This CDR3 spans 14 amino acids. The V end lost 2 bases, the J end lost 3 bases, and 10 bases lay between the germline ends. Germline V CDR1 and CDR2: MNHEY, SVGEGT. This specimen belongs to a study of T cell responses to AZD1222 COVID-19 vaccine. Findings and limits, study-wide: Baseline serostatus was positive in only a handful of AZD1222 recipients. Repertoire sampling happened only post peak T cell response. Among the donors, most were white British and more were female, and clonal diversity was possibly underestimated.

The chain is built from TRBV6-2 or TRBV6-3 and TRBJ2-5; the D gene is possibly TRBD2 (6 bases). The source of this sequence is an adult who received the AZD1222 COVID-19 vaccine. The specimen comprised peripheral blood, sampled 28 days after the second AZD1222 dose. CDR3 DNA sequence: TGTGCCAGCAGTTACGGGGGGTCGGAAGAGACCCAGTACTTC. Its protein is CASSYGGSEETQYF.